One and the same sample provided the 18 T cell receptor beta chains below, sequenced in a study of CD8+CD57+ T cells in acquired aplastic anemia. The template used for profiling TCR beta VDJ and CDR3 was genomic DNA. TCRdb processed the reads anew with MiXCR; each CDR3 protein has one entry. Among 150,000 to 200,000 distinct CDR3 sequences listed, approximately 40% were seen once. Material: sorted CD4+, CD8+, or CD8+CD57+ T cells (not recorded which) from PBMCs. The source of these receptors is a human donor in good health.

J is TRBJ1-5 and V is TRBV2; 9 bases align to TRBD1. The CDR3 is made up of 15 amino acids. Germline V gene sequence: CDR1 SNHLY, CDR2 FYNNEI. Germline trimming cut 5 bases from V and 3 bases from J; bases unmatched to any gene: 5. The CDR3: CASSRQGGINQPQHF. CDR3 nucleotides: TGTGCCAGCAGTCGACAGGGGGGCATCAATCAGCCCCAGCATTTT.

This chain links TRBV2 with TRBJ2-7; 7 bases map to TRBD2. The ends lost 5 bases at V and 4 bases at J; junction bases unmatched: 8. The germline CDR1 and CDR2 sequences are SNHLY and FYNNEI. This CDR3 has 14 amino acids. CDR3 in amino acids: CASSSLGGGYEQYF. The DNA of the CDR3 is TGTGCCAGCAGTTCCCTGGGCGGGGGTTACGAGCAGTACTTC.

This chain links TRBV11-2 with TRBJ2-7; 10 bases fit TRBD1. The CDR3 is 15 residues long. The germline gives CDR1 SGHAT, CDR2 FQNNGV. Trimming took 5 bases from V and 5 from J; bases not matched to a gene: 9. This CDR3 reads CASSVLGQGRDEQYF. The CDR3 region has the DNA TGTGCCAGCAGCGTTCTGGGACAGGGGAGGGACGAGCAGTACTTC.

Note on this clonotype: A much more abundant neighbour one base away suggests this may be a read error. This sequence joins TRBV6-1 and TRBJ1-1, with TRBD1 as a possible D gene (5 bases). Between the trimmed V and J ends, which lost 4 bases and 11 bases, there was a span of 17 bases. The CDR3 sequence is 13 residues long. CDR1 and CDR2 from the germline V gene are MNHNS and SASEGT. In nucleotides, the CDR3 is TGTGCCAGCAGTGGAGCGCGGGGGGTTGGGGCTTTCTTT. Translating it yields CASSGARGVGAFF.

This clonotype occurred many times. The J gene is TRBJ1-4, the V gene TRBV2; D unclear. Trimming took 5 bases from V and 7 from J, leaving 11 bases between them. CDR3 size: 13 residues. Germline CDR1 is SNHLY and CDR2 is FYNNEI. CDR3 bases: TGTGCCAGCAGTCCTTCTGGGAGTGAAAAACTGTTTTTT. Translation: CASSPSGSEKLFF.

The chain links TRBV27 to TRBJ2-3, with unresolved D. V was pared by 6 bases and J by 3 bases, with 16 bases between. Germline V gene sequence: CDR1 MNHEY, CDR2 SMNVEV (reference sequence). The CDR3 sequence is 15 residues long. CDR3 bases: TGTGCCAGCAGCTCATGGCAGGTCGCGACAGATACGCAGTATTTT. As protein: CASSSWQVATDTQYF.

This clonotype was counted ten times or more. The V call is TRBV7-9, the J call TRBJ2-3; the D gene is possibly TRBD2 (5 bases). Trimming shortened V by 5 bases and J by 1 base, and 13 bases separated the two germline ends. Germline lookup yields CDR1 SEHNR and CDR2 FQNEAQ (reference sequence). The CDR3 has 15 amino acids. CDR3 nucleotides: TGTGCCAGCAGCACCCCGGGGTCAGGCACAGATACGCAGTATTTT. Residues: CASSTPGSGTDTQYF. Variable domain in full (rest from reference TRBV7-9 and TRBJ2-3): DTGVSQNPRHKITKRGQNVTFRCDPISEHNRLYWYRQTLGQGPEFLTYFQNEAQLEKSRLLSDRFSAERPKGSFSTLEIQRTEQGDSAMYLCASSTPGSGTDTQYFGPGTRLTVL.

V and J are TRBV5-1 and TRBJ2-5; 9 positions agree with TRBD1. V shed 4 bases and J 3 bases; nucleotides not matched to a gene: 1. The CDR3 length is 13 residues. The V gene's germline CDR1 is SGHRS and CDR2 YFSETQ. As DNA, the CDR3 is TGCGCCAGCAGCCGACAGGGGGAAGAGACCCAGTACTTC. Encoded protein: CASSRQGEETQYF.

Written as DNA, the CDR3 is TGCAGTGCTAGACCCATGACAGGGGTCGACGAGCAGTACTTC. It translates to CSARPMTGVDEQYF. This chain connects TRBV20-1 to TRBJ2-7, with 8 positions matching TRBD1. CDR1 and CDR2 from the germline V gene are DFQATT and SNEGSKA (reference sequence). V shed 2 bases, J shed 5 bases, and the junction held 8 bases outside the gene matches. The CDR3 consists of 14 residues.

The chain has TRBV10-3 and TRBJ1-5; D is ambiguous. This CDR3 region has 13 residues. Germline lookup yields CDR1 ENHRY and CDR2 SYGVKD. Trimming cost V 4 bases and J 1 base, with 5 bases left between them. CDR3 in amino acids: CAISGTSNQPQHF. The CDR3 region has the DNA TGTGCCATCAGTGGGACGAGCAATCAGCCCCAGCATTTT.

The table lists this clonotype with a count of one. This sequence joins TRBV2 and TRBJ2-3, with TRBD2 matching over 13 bases. From germline, CDR1 is SNHLY and CDR2 FYNNEI. This CDR3 comprises 15 residues. Trimming took 6 bases from V and 4 from J; bases not matched to a gene: 4. CDR3 in amino acids: CASRRLAGGSDTQYF. CDR3 coding DNA: TGTGCCAGCAGAAGACTAGCGGGGGGTTCAGATACGCAGTATTTT.

This clonotype was recorded only once. This chain links TRBV29-1 with TRBJ1-2; 7 bases agree with TRBD1. CDR3 length: 12 residues. Germline CDR1 SQVTM, CDR2 ANQGSEA. V shed 7 bases, J shed 2 bases, and the junction held 4 bases outside the gene matches. The CDR3 reads CSAKGQNYGYTF. DNA for the CDR3: TGCAGCGCTAAGGGACAGAACTATGGCTACACCTTC.

This clonotype was counted many times. This sequence joins TRBV7-3 and TRBJ1-2; TRBD1 aligns across 8 bases. The CDR3 length is 15 residues. Germline CDR1 and CDR2: SGHTA and FQGTGA. J lost 7 bases, V lost 0 bases, and 7 bases had no gene match. The CDR3 region is CASSLTLLDRVGYTF. CDR3 coding DNA: TGTGCCAGCAGCTTAACCCTGCTGGACAGGGTTGGCTACACCTTC. Combining the CDR3 with reference TRBV7-3 and TRBJ1-2 gives the whole variable domain GAGVSQTPSNKVTEKGKYVELRCDPISGHTALYWYRQSLGQGPEFLIYFQGTGAADDSGLPNDRFFAVRPEGSVSTLKIQRTERGDSAVYLCASSLTLLDRVGYTFGSGTRLTVV.

As regards this clonotype: Sequence at one end of the junction differs from germline and may be a read error. The V and J genes are TRBV27 and TRBJ1-2; D unclear. Germline CDR1 MNHEY, CDR2 SMNVEV (reference sequence). This CDR3 spans 13 amino acids. The CDR3 DNA is TGTGCCAGCAGTTCAATACCTTGGGATGGCTACGCCTTC. It translates to CASSSIPWDGYAF.

This chain joins TRBV29-1 and TRBJ2-7; D call uncertain. This CDR3 region has 12 residues. In germline, CDR1 is SQVTM, CDR2 ANQGSEA. V gave up 3 bases and J gave up 5 bases, with 11 bases separating them. The DNA for the CDR3 is TGCAGCGTTGAGGTCACAAGGAACGAGCAGTACTTC. Translated, it gives CSVEVTRNEQYF.

This clonotype turned up a few times. This may arise from a read error, as a much more abundant clone is one base away. The chain joins TRBV10-1 to TRBJ1-1, with D unclear. Deletions cut 1 base from V and 3 bases from J, with 9 bases between. The CDR3 loop spans 14 amino acids. The germline V gene has CDR1 WNHNN and CDR2 SYGVQD (reference sequence). CDR3 nucleotides: TGCGCCAGCAGTGAGTTCGGCCAACACACTGAAGCTTTCTTT. Translating it yields CASSEFGQHTEAFF.

In this sample, this clonotype turned up many times. The chain recombines TRBV5-1 with TRBJ2-1; the D gene is possibly TRBD1 (6 bases). Germline CDR1 SGHRS, CDR2 YFSETQ. Between the trimmed V and J ends, which lost 5 bases and 8 bases, there was a span of 14 bases. The CDR3 totals 13 residues. The CDR3 region has the DNA TGCGCCAGCAGTAAGGGGACATCAGATGAGCAGTTCTTC. Translating it yields CASSKGTSDEQFF.

This clonotype was seen repeatedly, ten times or more. The rearrangement uses TRBV7-3 and TRBJ1-1; possible D gene TRBD1, 6 bases. This CDR3 region has 14 residues. V was trimmed by 4 bases and J by 1 base, leaving 10 bases between them. Germline V gives CDR1 SGHTA, CDR2 FQGTGA. In DNA, the CDR3 is TGTGCCAGCAGCTCCACAGGGCCGAACACTGAAGCTTTCTTT. Encoded protein: CASSSTGPNTEAFF.